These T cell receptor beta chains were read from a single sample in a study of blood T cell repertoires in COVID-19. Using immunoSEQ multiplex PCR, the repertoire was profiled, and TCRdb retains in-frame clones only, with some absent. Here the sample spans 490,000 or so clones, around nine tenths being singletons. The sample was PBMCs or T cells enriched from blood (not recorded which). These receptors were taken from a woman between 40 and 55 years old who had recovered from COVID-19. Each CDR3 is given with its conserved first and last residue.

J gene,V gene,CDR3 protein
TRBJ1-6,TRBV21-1,CASTKVLRGPKDSPLHF
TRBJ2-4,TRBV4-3,CASSQAWDRGAYIQYF
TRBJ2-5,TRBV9,CASSPQGRGETQYF
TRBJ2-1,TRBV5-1,CASSLRTTSQGEQFF
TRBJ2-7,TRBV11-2,CASSLVRRELAGVRDEQYF
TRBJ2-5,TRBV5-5,CASSFSPQETQYF
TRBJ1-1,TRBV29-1,CSVSPGAVNTEAFF
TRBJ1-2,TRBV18,CASSPTTGESYGYTF
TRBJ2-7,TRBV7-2,CASSLDRLAGPEQYF
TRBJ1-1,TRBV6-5,CASSYLDRNTEAFF
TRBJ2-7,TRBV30,CAWRGGTYEQYF
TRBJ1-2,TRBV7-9,CAGGLDSYGYTF
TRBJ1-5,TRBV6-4,CASRRGLVGWDSRQPQHF
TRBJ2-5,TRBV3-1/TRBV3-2,CASSDKWGRVETQYF
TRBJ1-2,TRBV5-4,CASSLEGAAVYGYTF
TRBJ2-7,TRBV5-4,CASSLAGSYEQYF
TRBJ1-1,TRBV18,CASSPDRQNTEAFF
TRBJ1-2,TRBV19,CASSIDTRAGYTF
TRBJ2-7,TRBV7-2,CASSLDLGAYEQYF
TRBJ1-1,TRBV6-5,CASRNPGGFLTEAFF
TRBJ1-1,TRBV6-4,CASSVTTNTEAFF
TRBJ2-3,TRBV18,CASSPALAGADTQYF
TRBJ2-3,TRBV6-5,CASGASGSTDTQYF
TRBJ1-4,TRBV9,CASSVGPGTGNEKLFF
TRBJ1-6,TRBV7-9,CASSLGTGTNSPLHF
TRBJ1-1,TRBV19,CAIDRNTEAFF
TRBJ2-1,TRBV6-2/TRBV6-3,CASSYGGGKHNEQFF